The rows below give T cell receptor beta chains drawn from one sample of a study of blood T cells in healthy people across ages. TCRdb independently ran MiXCR on the 5' RACE reads; one entry per CDR3 protein. The sample has around 1,000,000 distinct CDR3 sequences; around 25% are singletons. These data were likewise used in another study, on T cells of mothers and their children.

The sequencing input was blood. Source of these receptors: a girl aged 2 to 10 in good health. CDR3s include the opening cysteine and the closing phenylalanine or tryptophan. The D gene is left open where the match is weak. Size tells how often a clone was seen (once, few, many) or the class of an expanded clone, and some rows leave it out.

J | V | size | D | CDR3 | DNA
TRBJ2-7 | TRBV6-2/TRBV6-3 | NA | NA | CASIKNGEQYF | TGTGCCAGCATCAAAAACGGAGAGCAGTACTTC
TRBJ1-2 | TRBV5-1 | NA | NA | CASSVGFADEGYTF | TGCGCCAGCAGCGTAGGGTTCGCGGATGAGGGCTACACCTTC
TRBJ2-4 | TRBV11-3 | few | NA | CASSSWATNIQYF | TGTGCCAGCAGCTCCTGGGCCACAAACATTCAGTACTTC
TRBJ1-4 | TRBV4-1 | NA | TRBD1 | CASGTADEKLFF | TGCGCCAGCGGGACAGCCGATGAAAAACTGTTTTTT
TRBJ2-1 | TRBV29-1 | few | NA | CSVELGGGHKNNEQFF | TGCAGCGTTGAACTCGGGGGAGGCCACAAGAACAATGAGCAGTTCTTC
TRBJ1-1 | TRBV20-1 | few | NA | CSARDRSREAFF | TGCAGTGCTAGAGATCGGTCTCGTGAAGCTTTCTTT
TRBJ1-2 | TRBV4-2 | few | NA | CASSQGVVGYGYAF | TGTGCCAGCAGCCAGGGGGTTGTAGGGTATGGCTACGCCTTC
TRBJ1-1 | TRBV29-1 | few | NA | CSVERTINTEAFF | TGCAGCGTTGAACGGACAATCAACACTGAAGCTTTCTTT
TRBJ1-2 | TRBV7-2 | few | NA | CASSLGSRLGGYTF | TGTGCCAGCAGCTTAGGCAGCCGCTTGGGTGGCTACACCTTC
TRBJ1-2 | TRBV20-1 | NA | NA | CSARAIPVGDYGYTF | TGCAGTGCTAGAGCCATACCGGTCGGGGACTATGGCTACACCTTC
TRBJ1-1 | TRBV7-9 | NA | NA | CASTPGEGRTEAFF | TGTGCCAGCACCCCAGGGGAGGGGAGGACTGAAGCTTTCTTT
TRBJ2-7 | TRBV20-1 | NA | NA | CSARGTVGYEQYF | TGCAGTGCTAGAGGGACAGTAGGCTACGAGCAGTACTTC
TRBJ2-1 | TRBV11-2 | NA | TRBD2 | CASSFPLTWTSGSESVRNEQFF | TGTGCCAGCAGCTTCCCCCTCACCTGGACTAGCGGGAGTGAGAGTGTAAGGAATGAGCAGTTCTTC
TRBJ2-5 | TRBV29-1 | NA | TRBD1 | CSAAPGGAGETQYF | TGCAGCGCTGCGCCAGGGGGCGCGGGAGAGACCCAGTACTTC
TRBJ1-2 | TRBV2 | NA | NA | CASPLGNGYTF | TGTGCCAGCCCCCTTGGGAATGGCTACACCTTC
TRBJ2-1 | TRBV13 | few | NA | CASSLWARVNEQFF | TGTGCCAGCAGCCTGTGGGCTCGGGTAAATGAGCAGTTCTTC
TRBJ1-5 | TRBV15 | NA | NA | CATSSEYRVDQPQHF | TGTGCCACCAGCAGTGAATACAGGGTAGATCAGCCCCAGCATTTT
TRBJ1-4 | TRBV6-6 | NA | TRBD1 | CASSNHRDRDNEKLFF | TGTGCCAGCAGTAACCACCGGGACAGGGACAATGAAAAACTGTTTTTT
TRBJ2-3 | TRBV20-1 | NA | TRBD1 | CSARGTGGPDTQYF | TGCAGTGCTAGGGGGACAGGGGGCCCAGATACGCAGTATTTT
TRBJ2-7 | TRBV20-1 | NA | NA | CSASGSSRSYEQYF | TGCAGTGCTAGTGGGTCTAGTCGGTCCTACGAGCAGTACTTC
TRBJ1-4 | TRBV3-1 | NA | NA | CASSAREGEKLFF | TGTGCCAGCAGCGCCCGGGAAGGAGAAAAACTGTTTTTT
TRBJ1-4 | TRBV12-3/TRBV12-4 | NA | NA | CASSRGTFNEKLFF | TGTGCCAGCAGTAGAGGGACCTTTAATGAAAAACTGTTTTTT
TRBJ2-7 | TRBV11-2 | NA | NA | CASSFGGLDKYF | TGTGCCAGCAGCTTCGGGGGCCTAGATAAGTACTTC
TRBJ2-5 | TRBV5-1 | NA | NA | CASSWSGAYQETQYF | TGCGCCAGCAGCTGGAGCGGAGCGTACCAAGAGACCCAGTACTTC
TRBJ2-5 | TRBV7-9 | NA | NA | CASSLGGPQGTQYF | TGTGCCAGCAGCTTGGGGGGTCCCCAAGGGACCCAGTACTTC
TRBJ2-1 | TRBV9 | NA | NA | CASSVAASPYNEQFF | TGTGCCAGCAGCGTGGCAGCGTCCCCCTACAATGAGCAGTTCTTC
TRBJ1-1 | TRBV4-1 | few | NA | CASSHRGSEAFF | TGCGCCAGCAGCCACCGGGGGTCTGAAGCTTTCTTT
TRBJ1-1 | TRBV6-5 | NA | NA | CASITSNTEAFF | TGTGCCAGCATAACATCGAACACTGAAGCTTTCTTT
TRBJ2-3 | TRBV7-9 | few | TRBD2 | CASGTITTDTQYF | TGTGCCAGCGGGACTATTACGACAGATACGCAGTATTTT
TRBJ2-5 | TRBV28 | NA | NA | CASSFRGDRTQYF | TGTGCCAGCAGTTTTCGGGGGGACAGAACCCAGTACTTC
TRBJ2-7 | TRBV3-1 | NA | NA | CASSRIGSSYEQYF | TGTGCCAGCAGCCGCATTGGAAGCTCCTACGAGCAGTACTTC
TRBJ1-1 | TRBV4-3 | NA | TRBD1 | CASSQGAGDRGLLNTEAFF | TGCGCCAGCAGCCAAGGGGCTGGGGACAGGGGGCTTCTGAACACTGAAGCTTTCTTT
TRBJ2-3 | TRBV4-2 | few | TRBD2 | CASSHLTSGRDTDTQYF | TGTGCCAGCAGCCACCTCACTAGCGGGAGAGACACAGATACGCAGTATTTT
TRBJ2-5 | TRBV24-1 | NA | TRBD1 | CATRQGAEGTQYF | TGTGCCACCAGACAGGGGGCTGAGGGGACCCAGTACTTC
TRBJ2-3 | TRBV7-9 | NA | NA | CASSLAPPSDTQYF | TGTGCCAGCAGCTTAGCCCCCCCCTCGGATACGCAGTATTTT
TRBJ2-3 | TRBV19 | NA | TRBD1 | CASSSSTTGGSTDTQYF | TGTGCCAGTAGTTCATCGACAACAGGGGGGAGCACAGATACGCAGTATTTT
TRBJ1-1 | TRBV5-6 | NA | NA | CASSSELKDRRFAEAFF | TGTGCCAGCAGCTCAGAACTCAAGGATAGGCGATTCGCTGAAGCTTTCTTT